Each of the 2 T cell receptor beta chains below was sequenced from the same sample in a study of vaccination effects on CD4 cells after COVID-19. Method: immunoSEQ multiplex PCR; TCRdb's copy keeps in-frame clones and lacks some. The sample consists of 30,000 to 40,000 clones, 65% to 75% of them appearing once. Viral peptide pools were used in the ViraFEST assay to expand antigen-specific CD4+ T cells, and sequencing came afterward. The authors isolated CD4+ T cells after around 10 days of culture. The vaccine given was either BNT162b2 or mRNA-1273, in two doses. These receptors have no identified antigens. Sequencing used CD4+ T cells from PBMCs cultured with HCoV-229E spike peptides, obtained after COVID-19 vaccination. The receptors come from a human donor who received a COVID-19 vaccine.

The chain carries TRBV30 and TRBJ1-5, with D possibly TRBD1 on 5 matching bases. Germline CDR1 GTSNPN, CDR2 SVGIG (reference sequence). The CDR3 consists of 16 residues. The V and J ends lost 2 bases and 1 base respectively, with 15 bases between them. The CDR3 DNA sequence: TGTGCCTGGAGTCTCGGCTCAGGGATCAGCAATCAGCCCCAGCATTTT. This encodes CAWSLGSGISNQPQHF.

The CDR3 loop is CASSLAPGGAGHEQFF. The CDR3 DNA sequence: TGCGCCAGCAGCTTGGCTCCGGGGGGGGCTGGTCATGAGCAGTTCTTC. The rearrangement links TRBV5-1 to TRBJ2-1; TRBD2 agrees at 8 bases. This CDR3 comprises 16 residues. After removal of 0 bases from V and 8 bases from J, the junction contained 10 bases not matched to a gene. Germline CDR1 and CDR2: SGHRS and YFSETQ. Filled out from reference TRBV5-1 and TRBJ2-1, the complete variable domain reads KAGVTQTPRYLIKTRGQQVTLSCSPISGHRSVSWYQQTPGQGLQFLFEYFSETQRNKGNFPGRFSGRQFSNSRSEMNVSTLELGDSALYLCASSLAPGGAGHEQFFGPGTRLTVL.